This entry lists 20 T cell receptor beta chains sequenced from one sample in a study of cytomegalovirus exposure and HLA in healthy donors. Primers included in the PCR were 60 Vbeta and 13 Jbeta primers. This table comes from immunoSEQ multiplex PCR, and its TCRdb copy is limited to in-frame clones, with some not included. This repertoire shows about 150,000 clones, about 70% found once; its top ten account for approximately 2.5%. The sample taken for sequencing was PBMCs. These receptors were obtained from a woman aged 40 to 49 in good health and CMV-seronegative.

The DNA for the CDR3 is TGTGCCAGTATAGGGGTAGTCGGGGAGACCCAGTACTTC. It encodes CASIGVVGETQYF. The genes are TRBV19 and TRBJ2-5; TRBD1 might be the D (5 bases). Trimming shortened V by 7 bases and J by 5 bases, and 14 bases separated the two germline ends. The germline gives CDR1 LNHDA, CDR2 SQIVND (reference sequence). CDR3 size: 13 residues.

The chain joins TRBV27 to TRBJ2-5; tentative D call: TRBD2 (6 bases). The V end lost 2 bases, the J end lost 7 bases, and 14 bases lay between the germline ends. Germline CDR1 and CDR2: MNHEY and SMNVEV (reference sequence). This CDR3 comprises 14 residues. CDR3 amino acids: CASSLKEGSGTQYF. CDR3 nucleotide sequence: TGTGCCAGCAGTTTAAAGGAGGGGTCGGGGACCCAGTACTTC.

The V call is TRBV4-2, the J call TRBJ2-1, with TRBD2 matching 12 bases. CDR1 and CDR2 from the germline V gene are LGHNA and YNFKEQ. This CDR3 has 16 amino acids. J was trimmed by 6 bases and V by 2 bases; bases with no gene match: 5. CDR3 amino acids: CASSQLLAGGPNEQFF. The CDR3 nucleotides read TGTGCCAGCAGCCAACTACTAGCGGGGGGCCCCAATGAGCAGTTCTTC.

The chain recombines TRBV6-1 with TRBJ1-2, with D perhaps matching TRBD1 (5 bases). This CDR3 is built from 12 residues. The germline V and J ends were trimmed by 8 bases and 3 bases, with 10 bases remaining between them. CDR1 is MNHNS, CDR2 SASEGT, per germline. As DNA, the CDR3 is TGTGCCAGCGGAGGGGCCGACTATGGCTACACCTTC. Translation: CASGGADYGYTF.

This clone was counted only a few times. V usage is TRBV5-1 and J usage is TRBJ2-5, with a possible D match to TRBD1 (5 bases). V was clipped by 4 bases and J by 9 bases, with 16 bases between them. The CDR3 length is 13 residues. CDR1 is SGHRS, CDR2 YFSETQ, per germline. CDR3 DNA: TGCGCCAGCAGCGAACTCCCGAAAGGGGCCCAGTACTTC. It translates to CASSELPKGAQYF. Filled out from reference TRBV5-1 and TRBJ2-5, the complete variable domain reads KAGVTQTPRYLIKTRGQQVTLSCSPISGHRSVSWYQQTPGQGLQFLFEYFSETQRNKGNFPGRFSGRQFSNSRSEMNVSTLELGDSALYLCASSELPKGAQYFGPGTRLLVL.

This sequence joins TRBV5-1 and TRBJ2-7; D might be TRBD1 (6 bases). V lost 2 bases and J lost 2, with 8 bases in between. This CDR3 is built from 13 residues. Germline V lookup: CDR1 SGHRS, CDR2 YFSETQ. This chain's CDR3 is CASSFGQTYEQYF. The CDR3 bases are TGCGCCAGCAGCTTCGGACAGACCTACGAGCAGTACTTC.

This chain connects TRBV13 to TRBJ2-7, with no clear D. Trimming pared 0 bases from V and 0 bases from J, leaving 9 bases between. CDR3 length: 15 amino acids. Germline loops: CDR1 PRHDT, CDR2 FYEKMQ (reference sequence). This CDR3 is CASSLGQDYSYEQYF. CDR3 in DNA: TGTGCCAGCAGCTTAGGCCAGGATTACTCCTACGAGCAGTACTTC.

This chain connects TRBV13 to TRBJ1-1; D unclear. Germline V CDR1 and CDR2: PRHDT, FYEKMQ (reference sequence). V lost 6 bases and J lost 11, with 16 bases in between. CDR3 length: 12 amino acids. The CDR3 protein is CASSPRSPGAFF. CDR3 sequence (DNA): TGTGCCAGCAGTCCGCGGTCACCCGGGGCTTTCTTT.

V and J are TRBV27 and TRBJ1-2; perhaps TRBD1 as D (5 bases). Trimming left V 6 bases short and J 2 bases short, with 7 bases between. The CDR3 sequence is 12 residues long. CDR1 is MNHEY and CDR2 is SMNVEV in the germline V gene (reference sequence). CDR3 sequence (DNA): TGTGCCAGCAGCCGGGGGAACTATGGCTACACCTTC. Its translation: CASSRGNYGYTF.

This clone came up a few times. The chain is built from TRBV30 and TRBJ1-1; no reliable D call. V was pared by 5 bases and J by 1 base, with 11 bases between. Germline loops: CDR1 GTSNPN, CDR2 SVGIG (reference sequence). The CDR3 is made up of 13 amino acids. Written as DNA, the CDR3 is TGTGCCTGGGGGCACGCGGGGAACACTGAAGCTTTCTTT. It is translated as CAWGHAGNTEAFF.

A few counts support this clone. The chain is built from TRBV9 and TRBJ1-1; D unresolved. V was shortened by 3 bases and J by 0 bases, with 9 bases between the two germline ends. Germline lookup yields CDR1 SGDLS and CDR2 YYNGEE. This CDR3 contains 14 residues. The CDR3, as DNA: TGTGCCAGCAGCGCTGGACTTATGAACACTGAAGCTTTCTTT. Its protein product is CASSAGLMNTEAFF. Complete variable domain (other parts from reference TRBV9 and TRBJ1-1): DSGVTQTPKHLITATGQRVTLRCSPRSGDLSVYWYQQSLDQGLQFLIQYYNGEERAKGNILERFSAQQFPDLHSELNLSSLELGDSALYFCASSAGLMNTEAFFGQGTRLTVV.

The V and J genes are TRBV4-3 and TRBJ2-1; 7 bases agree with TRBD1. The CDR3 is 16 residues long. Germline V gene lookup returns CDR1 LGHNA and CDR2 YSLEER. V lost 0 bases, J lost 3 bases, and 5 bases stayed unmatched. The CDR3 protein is CASSQDSGTVYNEQFF. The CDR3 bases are TGCGCCAGCAGCCAAGATAGTGGGACAGTCTACAATGAGCAGTTCTTC.

For the CDR3, the DNA is TGTGCCAGCAGACCGACAGGGCCGCGTGCTGCGGGCCAGCATTTT. Translated, it gives CASRPTGPRAAGQHF. The chain uses TRBV27 and TRBJ1-5, with 7 bases that match TRBD1. V trimming: 6 bases; J trimming: 12 bases; junction bases outside the gene matches: 17. This CDR3 has 15 residues. From germline, CDR1 is MNHEY and CDR2 SMNVEV (reference sequence).

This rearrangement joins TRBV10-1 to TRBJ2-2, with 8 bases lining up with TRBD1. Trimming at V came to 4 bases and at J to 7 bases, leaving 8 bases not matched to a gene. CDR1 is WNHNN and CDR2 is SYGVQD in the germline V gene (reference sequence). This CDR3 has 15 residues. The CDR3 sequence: CASSGESGGYGELFF. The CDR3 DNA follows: TGCGCCAGCAGTGGGGAATCAGGGGGCTACGGGGAGCTGTTTTTT.

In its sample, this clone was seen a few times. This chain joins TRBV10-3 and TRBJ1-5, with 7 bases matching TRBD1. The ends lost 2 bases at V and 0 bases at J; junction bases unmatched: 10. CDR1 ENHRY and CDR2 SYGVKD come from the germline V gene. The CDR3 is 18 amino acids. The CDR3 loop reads CAISERPPGQSSNQPQHF. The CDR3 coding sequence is TGTGCCATCAGTGAGCGGCCTCCGGGACAGAGTAGCAATCAGCCCCAGCATTTT.

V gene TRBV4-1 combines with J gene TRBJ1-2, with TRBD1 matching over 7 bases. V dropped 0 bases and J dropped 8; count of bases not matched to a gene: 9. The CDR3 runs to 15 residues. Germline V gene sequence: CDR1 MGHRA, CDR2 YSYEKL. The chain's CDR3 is CASSQEMGQTLGYTF. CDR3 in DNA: TGCGCCAGCAGCCAAGAGATGGGACAGACCTTGGGCTACACCTTC.

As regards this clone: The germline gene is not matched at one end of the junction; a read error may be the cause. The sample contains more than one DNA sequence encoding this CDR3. The CDR3 bases are TGCAGCGTTTCTCACACGGGAGATACGCAATATTTT. This gives the protein CSVSHTGDTQYF. The rearrangement joins TRBV29-1 to TRBJ2-3, with D tentatively TRBD2 (6 bases). Germline V gene lookup returns CDR1 SQVTM and CDR2 ANQGSEA. This CDR3 has 12 amino acids.

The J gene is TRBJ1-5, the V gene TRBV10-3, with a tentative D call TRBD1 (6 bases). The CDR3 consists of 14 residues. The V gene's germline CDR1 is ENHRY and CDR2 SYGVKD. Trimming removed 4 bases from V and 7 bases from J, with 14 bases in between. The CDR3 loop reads CAISGTGSGQPQHF. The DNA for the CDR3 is TGTGCCATCAGTGGCACAGGGTCGGGCCAGCCCCAGCATTTT.

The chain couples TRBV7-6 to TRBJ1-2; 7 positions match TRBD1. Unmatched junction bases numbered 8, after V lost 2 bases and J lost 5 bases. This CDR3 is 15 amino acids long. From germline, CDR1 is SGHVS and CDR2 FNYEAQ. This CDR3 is CASSLLRDSSYGYTF. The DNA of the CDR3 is TGTGCCAGCAGCTTACTCCGGGACAGTAGTTATGGCTACACCTTC.

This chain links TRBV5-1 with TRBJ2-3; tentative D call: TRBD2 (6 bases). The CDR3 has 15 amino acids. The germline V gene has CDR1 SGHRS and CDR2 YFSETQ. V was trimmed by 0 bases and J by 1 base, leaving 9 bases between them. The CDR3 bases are TGCGCCAGCAGCTTGGCAGCGGGCCGCACAGATACGCAGTATTTT. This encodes CASSLAAGRTDTQYF.